Following are 10 T cell receptor beta chains from one sample sequenced in a study of identifying expanded T cells in peripheral blood. Using immunoSEQ multiplex PCR, the repertoire was profiled, and TCRdb retains in-frame clones only, with some absent. The data contain approximately 110,000 clones, about 88% of them seen just once; the ten biggest clones take up about 7.7%. The sequenced material came from blood. The source of these receptors is a person aged 18-70 years in good health.

This clone has a single count. The rearrangement joins TRBV6-1 to TRBJ2-7, with D perhaps matching TRBD2 (6 bases). Germline-derived CDR1 and CDR2 are MNHNS and SASEGT. Trimming removed 4 bases from V and 4 bases from J, with 23 bases in between. The CDR3 totals 17 residues. CDR3 in amino acids: CASSALSSGTFPYEQYF. DNA for the CDR3: TGTGCCAGCAGTGCCCTTAGTAGCGGTACGTTTCCTTACGAGCAGTACTTC.

The chain uses TRBV4-2 and TRBJ2-3; D is uncertain. Trimming left V 4 bases short and J 3 bases short, with 11 bases between. The CDR3 covers 14 residues. The germline V gene encodes CDR1 LGHNA and CDR2 YNFKEQ. CDR3 sequence reads: CASSRFERTDTQYF. CDR3 nucleotides: TGTGCCAGCAGCCGCTTCGAGAGGACAGATACGCAGTATTTT.

The rearrangement links TRBV2 to TRBJ1-3, with D possibly TRBD1 on 6 matching bases. The CDR3 has 12 amino acids. Germline CDR1 SNHLY, CDR2 FYNNEI. Trimming left V 6 bases short and J 9 bases short, with 12 bases between. CDR3 sequence reads: CASSQTGSTIYF. The DNA of the CDR3 is TGTGCCAGCAGCCAAACAGGGAGCACCATATATTTT.

This chain joins TRBV5-8 and TRBJ2-5; 9 bases align to TRBD2. The CDR3 is 15 amino acids. CDR1 and CDR2 from the germline V gene are SGHTS and YDEGEE. V dropped 6 bases and J dropped 4; count of bases not matched to a gene: 10. The CDR3 here is CASTYSGRQGETQYF. DNA for the CDR3: TGTGCCAGCACCTATAGCGGGAGACAAGGAGAGACCCAGTACTTC.

The chain is built from TRBV21-1 and TRBJ1-3; the table's D call, TRBD1, has no DNA check behind it. TRBV21-1 is shown as a pseudogene. The CDR3 covers 16 residues. In DNA, the CDR3 is TGTGCCAGCAGCAAGTCAAGGGACAGGGGTAGAAACACCATATATTTT. Protein: CASSKSRDRGRNTIYF.

This clone was recorded only once. The chain is built from TRBV20-1 and TRBJ2-5, with D perhaps TRBD1 or TRBD2 (6 bases each). The better agreement between TRBJ2-7 and the DNA end casts doubt on the J call. CDR3 length: 11 amino acids. CDR1 is DFQATT, CDR2 SNEGSKA, per germline (reference sequence). CDR3 in amino acids: CSAGGGYEQYF. CDR3 coding DNA: TGCAGTGCTGGAGGGGGCTACGAGCAGTACTTC.

Here the CDR3 DNA reads TGTGCCTGGAACGGGGACAGTTATGGCTACACCTTC. Translation: CAWNGDSYGYTF. This chain uses TRBV30 with TRBJ1-2; 7 nucleotides match TRBD1. This CDR3 has 12 residues. Germline CDR1 is GTSNPN and CDR2 is SVGIG (reference sequence). The V and J ends lost 4 bases and 5 bases, in that order; junction bases with no gene match: 4.

The genes are TRBV19 and TRBJ1-5, with 8 bases matching TRBD1. V shed 6 bases and J 9 bases; nucleotides not matched to a gene: 10. The germline V gene encodes CDR1 LNHDA and CDR2 SQIVND (reference sequence). This CDR3 is 14 amino acids long. For the CDR3, the DNA is TGTGCCAGTAGCCGGACAGGGAATAGTAGGCCCCAGCATTTT. It yields the protein CASSRTGNSRPQHF.

The chain links TRBV6-5 to TRBJ2-2, with D tentatively TRBD1 or TRBD2 (5 bases each). Deletions cut 5 bases from V and 3 bases from J, with 13 bases between. Germline V gene sequence: CDR1 MNHEY, CDR2 SVGAGI. The CDR3 extends over 15 amino acids. Written as DNA, the CDR3 is TGTGCCAGCAGTGGCAGGGAGAAGTACACCGGGGAGCTGTTTTTT. It specifies CASSGREKYTGELFF.

The CDR3 nucleotides read TGTGCCAGCAGCTTAAACAGGGGTACCTCTGAAGCTTTCTTT. It yields the protein CASSLNRGTSEAFF. The chain joins TRBV7-3 to TRBJ1-1; 7 nucleotides match TRBD1. The CDR3 extends over 14 amino acids. The J segment lost 6 bases and the V segment lost 1 base, leaving 5 bases of the junction unmatched. Germline V lookup: CDR1 SGHTA, CDR2 FQGTGA.